The clone carrying this T cell receptor beta chain was detected only a few times. Its target is not known. This CDR3 spans 16 amino acids. The V segment lost 3 bases and the J segment 5 bases; nucleotides outside the gene matches: 8. Germline V lookup: CDR1 LGHNA, CDR2 YNFKEQ. The source of the sample is a study of blood T cells in healthy people across ages. General study results and limits: A greater number of naive CD4+ cells and higher diversity distinguished long-lived donors from aged donors. TCR beta diversity tracked closely with naive T cell percentage.

The second PCR ran about 6 to 11 cycles with a sample-barcoded 5' primer and J-beta primers. From the 5' RACE reads, TCRdb called clonotypes with MiXCR, one entry per CDR3 protein. The repertoire holds some 850,000 distinct CDR3 sequences, with 20% to 30% as singletons. The same sample was also used in a study of T cells of mothers and their children. From that second work: Random nucleotides (2-4) and sample barcodes were added by the M1S primer used in the second PCR.

The chain recombines TRBV4-2 with TRBJ2-1; 9 nucleotides match TRBD1. The sequencing sample was made of blood. The sequence was collected from a boy aged 5-17 years in good health. The DNA of the CDR3 is TGTGCCAGCAGCCAGAGAGCGGACAGGGGCCACAATGAGCAGTTCTTC. The encoded protein is CASSQRADRGHNEQFF.